The present entry profiles one T cell receptor beta chain with its context. This record comes from a study of monozygotic twins with inflammatory bowel disease. Reprocessing the 5' RACE reads, TCRdb reports a single entry for every CDR3 protein and omits DNA. The sample totals a few hundred thousand distinct CDR3 sequences. CDR3 size: 14 residues. The source of this sequence is a human donor with ulcerative colitis or Crohn's disease, or a healthy co-twin of an affected twin (not recorded which). Sequencing was carried out using blood. This rearrangement joins TRBV12-3 or TRBV12-4 to TRBJ2-6; there is no DNA to check the TCRdb D call of TRBD2. The CDR3 is CASSSLAGANVLTF.